This entry lists 26 T cell receptor beta chains sequenced from one sample in a study of post-analysis software for immune sequencing data. Overall study results and limits: Controls showed lower frequencies than patients for five TRBV segments, and TRBV5-6, TRBV5-1 and TRBV20-1 were among these.

These TCRs' antigens remain unknown. Unique molecular identifiers were present in the TCR beta cDNA libraries. A single record per CDR3 protein comes from TCRdb applying MiXCR to the PCR reads. The sample lists roughly 800,000 distinct CDR3 sequences; around 50% were seen once. Sequencing input: blood. These receptor sequences come from a girl aged 5-17 years with multiple sclerosis.

This clonotype has a handful of counts. The chain uses TRBV14 and TRBJ2-1; D gene unclear. In germline, CDR1 is SGHDN, CDR2 FVKESK. The V gene lost 2 bases and the J gene lost 6 bases, with 14 bases spanning the gap. The CDR3 consists of 15 residues. The CDR3 region is CASSQRVGYTNEQFF. CDR3 DNA: TGTGCCAGCAGCCAACGGGTAGGCTATACCAATGAGCAGTTCTTC.

This clonotype appeared a few times. The V and J genes are TRBV5-1 and TRBJ2-7, with 7 bases lining up with TRBD2. The germline V gene has CDR1 SGHRS and CDR2 YFSETQ. The CDR3 length is 16 residues. The V gene end was trimmed by 4 bases and the J gene end by 0 bases; junction bases not matched to a gene: 10. The CDR3, as DNA: TGCGCCAGCAGCCCGCGGGGAGGGACTATCTCCTACGAGCAGTACTTC. Amino acids: CASSPRGGTISYEQYF.

The chain is built from TRBV7-9 and TRBJ2-3; D ambiguous. The germline V gene encodes CDR1 SEHNR and CDR2 FQNEAQ (reference sequence). With 8 bases removed from V and 5 bases from J, the gap between germline ends came to 2 bases. The CDR3 length is 9 residues. This chain's CDR3 is CASEDTQYF. DNA for the CDR3: TGTGCCAGCGAAGATACGCAGTATTTT.

CDR3 nucleotide sequence: TGCGCCAGCAGCCAACCCCTAAAGGGGCAGGGAGGTGACTGGTACGAAGCTTTCTTT. Residues: CASSQPLKGQGGDWYEAFF. The V and J genes are TRBV4-1 and TRBJ1-1; D might be TRBD1 (5 bases). Germline CDR1 MGHRA, CDR2 YSYEKL. This CDR3 has 19 amino acids. V lost 2 bases, J lost 8 bases, and 30 bases lay in between.

This clonotype was observed a handful of times. The V call is TRBV20-1, the J call TRBJ2-5; D possibly matches TRBD1 or TRBD2 (5 bases each). The CDR3 consists of 13 residues. Germline CDR1 DFQATT, CDR2 SNEGSKA (reference sequence). Trimming took 6 bases from V and 11 from J, leaving 22 bases between them. The CDR3 DNA follows: TGCAGTGCCCCACTAAACGGGGCCCTCGGGCAGTACTTC. It encodes CSAPLNGALGQYF.

V gene TRBV20-1 combines with J gene TRBJ2-7, with D possibly matching TRBD2 (6 bases). This CDR3 contains 13 residues. In germline, CDR1 is DFQATT, CDR2 SNEGSKA (reference sequence). Trimming removed 3 bases from V and 3 bases from J, with 12 bases in between. CDR3 loop: CSASTGASYEQYF. As DNA, the CDR3 is TGCAGTGCTAGCACGGGAGCGAGCTACGAGCAGTACTTC.

The gene calls are TRBV5-6 and TRBJ2-6; D may correspond to TRBD1 or TRBD2 (5 bases each). The CDR3 runs to 15 residues. Trimming stripped 3 bases from V and 4 bases from J, with 11 bases between. From germline, CDR1 is SGHDT and CDR2 YYEEEE. DNA of the CDR3: TGTGCCAGCAGCTGGTCAGGGACCGGGGCCAACGTCCTGACTTTC. The encoded protein is CASSWSGTGANVLTF. Using reference TRBV5-6 and TRBJ2-6 for the parts outside the CDR3, the full variable domain is DAGVTQSPTHLIKTRGQQVTLRCSPKSGHDTVSWYQQALGQGPQFIFQYYEEEERQRGNFPDRFSGHQFPNYSSELNVNALLLGDSALYLCASSWSGTGANVLTFGAGSRLTVL.

V is TRBV5-1 and J is TRBJ1-1, with 8 bases aligning to TRBD1. CDR1 is SGHRS, CDR2 YFSETQ, per germline. CDR3 length: 15 residues. Losses at the gene ends were 3 bases for V and 1 base for J; bases not matched to a gene: 5. The CDR3 protein is CASSWSGGTNTEAFF. CDR3 DNA: TGCGCCAGCAGCTGGTCAGGGGGCACGAACACTGAAGCTTTCTTT.

V is TRBV5-1 and J is TRBJ2-5, with 10 nucleotides matching TRBD2. The CDR3 is made up of 15 amino acids. V trimming: 4 bases; J trimming: 2 bases; junction bases outside the gene matches: 5. Germline CDR1 is SGHRS and CDR2 is YFSETQ. The CDR3 bases are TGCGCCAGCAGCATAATAGCGGGAGGACAAGAGACCCAGTACTTC. Its protein product is CASSIIAGGQETQYF.

The chain employs TRBV5-1 and TRBJ2-1, with TRBD2 identical over 8 bases. Germline-derived CDR1 and CDR2 are SGHRS and YFSETQ. Germline trimming cut 0 bases from V and 4 bases from J; bases unmatched to any gene: 12. The CDR3 runs 18 residues. CDR3 DNA: TGCGCCAGCAGCTTGGGGCCAGGCACTAGCGGAATATACAATGAGCAGTTCTTC. Protein sequence: CASSLGPGTSGIYNEQFF. The whole variable domain, remainder taken from reference TRBV5-1 and TRBJ2-1, is KAGVTQTPRYLIKTRGQQVTLSCSPISGHRSVSWYQQTPGQGLQFLFEYFSETQRNKGNFPGRFSGRQFSNSRSEMNVSTLELGDSALYLCASSLGPGTSGIYNEQFFGPGTRLTVL.

The CDR3 region has the DNA TGCAGTGCTATGAGCGGGCCTGCCTTTAGTACGCAGTATTTT. It encodes CSAMSGPAFSTQYF. The chain employs TRBV20-1 and TRBJ2-3; a possible D gene is TRBD2 (6 bases). Germline CDR1 reads DFQATT; CDR2 reads SNEGSKA (reference sequence). V lost 4 bases to trimming and J lost 8 bases, with 19 bases between them. The CDR3 consists of 14 residues.

This clonotype was seen only a few times. The chain links TRBV10-3 to TRBJ2-1, with D possibly TRBD2 on 7 matching bases. Looked up from germline, CDR1 is ENHRY and CDR2 is SYGVKD. The length of the CDR3 is 12 residues. Trimming left V 7 bases short and J 6 bases short, with 10 bases between. The CDR3 spells CAIMGGGNEQFF. CDR3 sequence (DNA): TGTGCCATCATGGGAGGGGGCAATGAGCAGTTCTTC.

J is TRBJ2-1 and V is TRBV7-9; D possibly corresponds to TRBD2 (6 bases). Trimming took off 5 bases at V and 5 bases at J, with 19 bases between the two ends. This CDR3 is built from 16 residues. CDR1 and CDR2 from the germline V gene are SEHNR and FQNEAQ (reference sequence). CDR3 region: CASSPFGLANHNEQFF. The DNA of the CDR3 is TGTGCCAGCAGCCCGTTTGGTCTAGCGAACCACAATGAGCAGTTCTTC.

This clonotype was detected a few times. V usage is TRBV12-3 or TRBV12-4 and J usage is TRBJ1-4; 7 nucleotides match TRBD1. The CDR3 length is 14 residues. J lost 5 bases, V lost 1 base, and 1 base had no gene match. The CDR3 region is CASSLDRGNEKLFF. The DNA for the CDR3 is TGTGCCAGCAGTTTAGACAGGGGAAATGAAAAACTGTTTTTT.

This chain connects TRBV3-1 to TRBJ2-5; maybe TRBD2 (6 bases). This CDR3 comprises 14 residues. Germline assignment: CDR1 LGHDT and CDR2 YNNKEL (reference sequence). The V end lost 4 bases, the J end lost 4 bases, and 13 bases lay between the germline ends. This CDR3 reads CASSPGLTGETQYF. The DNA of the CDR3 is TGTGCCAGCAGCCCCGGACTAACGGGAGAGACCCAGTACTTC.

This chain links TRBV7-7 with TRBJ2-1, with TRBD1 matching over 10 bases. Per germline, CDR1 SSHAT and CDR2 FNYEAQ (reference sequence). After removal of 0 bases from V and 0 bases from J, the junction contained 11 bases not matched to a gene. This CDR3 is 20 amino acids long. As DNA, the CDR3 is TGTGCCAGCAGCTTAGCGTACGGACAGGGGGGTTGGAGCTCCTACAATGAGCAGTTCTTC. It encodes CASSLAYGQGGWSSYNEQFF.

The CDR3, as DNA: TGTGCCAGCAGGGGGAATAGCGGGAGACAATCCGAGCAGTACTTC. Amino acids: CASRGNSGRQSEQYF. This rearrangement joins TRBV12-3 or TRBV12-4 to TRBJ2-7; 9 nucleotides agree with TRBD2. The J segment lost 6 bases and the V segment lost 6 bases, leaving 12 bases of the junction unmatched. The CDR3 has 15 residues.

On this clonotype: An end of the junction does not agree with germline; a read error may underlie this. The rearrangement links TRBV29-1 to TRBJ2-6; D may correspond to TRBD1 or TRBD2 (5 bases each). Germline V lookup: CDR1 SQVTM, CDR2 ANQGSEA. This CDR3 comprises 14 residues. The CDR3 DNA reads as TGCAGCGTGATGATTCACTCTGGGGGCAACGTCCTGACTTTC. Translating it yields CSVMIHSGGNVLTF.

J is TRBJ2-2 and V is TRBV29-1, with TRBD2 matching 9 bases. The CDR3 runs 13 residues. CDR1 is SQVTM and CDR2 is ANQGSEA in the germline V gene. V lost 7 bases to trimming and J lost 5 bases; unmatched junction nucleotides: 5. CDR3 sequence reads: CSGREGGTGELFF. The DNA of the CDR3 is TGCAGCGGGCGGGAGGGCGGAACCGGGGAGCTGTTTTTT.

Comment on this clonotype: The junction shows a germline mismatch at one end, possibly a read error. The CDR3 sequence: CAISESRQGTNYDYTF. The CDR3, as DNA: TGTGCCATCAGTGAGTCAAGACAGGGGACTAACTATGACTACACCTTC. The chain uses TRBV10-3 and TRBJ1-2, with TRBD1 identical over 8 bases. Germline V lookup: CDR1 ENHRY, CDR2 SYGVKD. The CDR3 is 16 residues long.

The sample holds a few counts of this clonotype. This chain connects TRBV15 to TRBJ2-7; 10 bases match TRBD2. CDR3 size: 16 residues. V gave up 0 bases and J gave up 3 bases; unmatched junction bases: 5. Germline V gene sequence: CDR1 LNHNV, CDR2 YYDKDF (reference sequence). This CDR3 reads CATSRESGRVLYEQYF. The CDR3 nucleotides are TGTGCCACCAGCAGAGAAAGCGGGAGGGTCCTCTACGAGCAGTACTTC.

This sequence joins TRBV20-1 and TRBJ2-4; possible D gene TRBD2, 5 bases. Germline V CDR1 and CDR2: DFQATT, SNEGSKA (reference sequence). Trimming took 0 bases from V and 7 from J, leaving 13 bases between them. The length of the CDR3 is 14 residues. CDR3 amino acids: CSARDMRELNIQYF. The CDR3 DNA reads as TGCAGTGCTAGAGATATGAGGGAGTTGAACATTCAGTACTTC.

A single count supports this clonotype. V gene TRBV2 combines with J gene TRBJ1-5; 7 bases line up with TRBD1. Germline CDR1 and CDR2: SNHLY and FYNNEI. The CDR3 loop spans 16 amino acids. Trimming cost V 7 bases and J 2 bases; bases outside gene matches: 11. The CDR3 DNA sequence: TGTGCCAGCACCCGAGGTTGGGACAGCGGCAATCAGCCCCAGCATTTT. It specifies CASTRGWDSGNQPQHF.

This rearrangement joins TRBV7-3 to TRBJ2-1; tentative D call: TRBD2 (6 bases). CDR3 length equals 13 residues. The germline V gene encodes CDR1 SGHTA and CDR2 FQGTGA. The ends were cut back, 5 bases at V and 9 bases at J, with 14 bases in the middle. Written as DNA, the CDR3 is TGTGCCAGCAGCCCATATCGGGGAGGTGAGCAGTTCTTC. Its translation: CASSPYRGGEQFF.

This chain uses TRBV29-1 with TRBJ2-1, with 10 nucleotides matching TRBD2. The V and J ends lost 6 bases and 5 bases, in that order; junction bases with no gene match: 4. The CDR3 is 13 amino acids. Germline CDR1 SQVTM, CDR2 ANQGSEA. The CDR3: CSVRTSGNNEQFF. The CDR3 nucleotides are TGCAGCGTCCGGACTAGCGGTAACAATGAGCAGTTCTTC.

This clonotype was detected a few times. V usage is TRBV18 and J usage is TRBJ1-2, with D perhaps TRBD1 (6 bases). The CDR3 loop spans 13 amino acids. Germline V gene data show CDR1 as KGHSH and CDR2 as LQKENI. V was shortened by 0 bases and J by 8 bases, with 10 bases between the two germline ends. The DNA for the CDR3 is TGTGCCAGCTCACCACCAACAGGGACCGGCTACACCTTC. Translated: CASSPPTGTGYTF.